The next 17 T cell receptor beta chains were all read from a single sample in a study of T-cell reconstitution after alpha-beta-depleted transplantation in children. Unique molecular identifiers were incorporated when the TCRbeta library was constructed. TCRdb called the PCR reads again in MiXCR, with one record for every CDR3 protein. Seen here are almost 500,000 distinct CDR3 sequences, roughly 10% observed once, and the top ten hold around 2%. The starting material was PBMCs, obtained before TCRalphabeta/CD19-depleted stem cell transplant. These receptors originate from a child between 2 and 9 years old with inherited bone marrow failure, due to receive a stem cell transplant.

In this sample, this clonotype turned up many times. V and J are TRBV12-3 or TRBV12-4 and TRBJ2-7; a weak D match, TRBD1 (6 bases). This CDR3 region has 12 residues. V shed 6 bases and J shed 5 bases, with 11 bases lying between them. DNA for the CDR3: TGTGCCAGCAGCCGTTACAGGGACGAGCAGTACTTC. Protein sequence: CASSRYRDEQYF.

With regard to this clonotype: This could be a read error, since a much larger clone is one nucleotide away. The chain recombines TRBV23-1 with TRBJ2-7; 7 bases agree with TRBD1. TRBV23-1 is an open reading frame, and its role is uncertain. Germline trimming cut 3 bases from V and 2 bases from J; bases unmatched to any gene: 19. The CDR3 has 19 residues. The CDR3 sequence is CASSHPDRPYGRSTYEQYF. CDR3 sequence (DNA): TGCGCCAGCAGTCACCCGGACAGGCCATATGGTAGGAGCACCTACGAGCAGTACTTC.

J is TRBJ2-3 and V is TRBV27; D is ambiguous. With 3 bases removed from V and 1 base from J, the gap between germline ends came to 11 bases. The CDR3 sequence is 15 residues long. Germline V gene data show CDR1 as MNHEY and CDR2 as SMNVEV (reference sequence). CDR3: CASSLRIQRTDTQYF. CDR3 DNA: TGTGCCAGCAGTTTGAGGATTCAACGCACAGATACGCAGTATTTT.

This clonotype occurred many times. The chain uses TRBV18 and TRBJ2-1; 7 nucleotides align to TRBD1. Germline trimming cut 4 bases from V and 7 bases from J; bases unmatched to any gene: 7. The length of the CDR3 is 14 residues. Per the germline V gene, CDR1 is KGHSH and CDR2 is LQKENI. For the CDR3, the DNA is TGTGCCAGCTCACTTACAATACAGGGGAATGAGCAGTTCTTC. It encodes CASSLTIQGNEQFF.

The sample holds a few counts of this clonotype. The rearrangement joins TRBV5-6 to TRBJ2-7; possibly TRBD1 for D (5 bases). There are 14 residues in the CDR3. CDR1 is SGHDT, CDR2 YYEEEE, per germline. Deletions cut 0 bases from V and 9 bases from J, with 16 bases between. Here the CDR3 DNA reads TGTGCCAGCAGCTTGGAGTCAGGGTATCGGCCGCAGTACTTC. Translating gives CASSLESGYRPQYF.

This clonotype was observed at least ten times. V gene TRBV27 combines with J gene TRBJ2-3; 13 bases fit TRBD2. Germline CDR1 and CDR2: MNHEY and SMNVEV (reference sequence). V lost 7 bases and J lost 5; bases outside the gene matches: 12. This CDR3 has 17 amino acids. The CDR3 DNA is TGTGCCAGCAACCTCCAAGGGACTAGCGGGACCGTAGATACGCAGTATTTT. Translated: CASNLQGTSGTVDTQYF.

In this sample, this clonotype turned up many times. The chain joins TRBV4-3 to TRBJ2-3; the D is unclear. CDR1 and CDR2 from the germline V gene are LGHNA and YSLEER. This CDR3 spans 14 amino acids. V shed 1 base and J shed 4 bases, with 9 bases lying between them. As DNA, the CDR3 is TGCGCCAGCAGCCAAGTTCCCTTCCCAGATACGCAGTATTTT. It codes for CASSQVPFPDTQYF.

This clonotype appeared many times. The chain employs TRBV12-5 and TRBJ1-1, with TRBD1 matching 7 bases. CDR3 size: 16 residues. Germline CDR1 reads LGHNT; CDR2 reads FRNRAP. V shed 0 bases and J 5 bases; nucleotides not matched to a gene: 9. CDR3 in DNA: TGTGCTAGTGGTTTGGTACTAACAGGGGTTTTGACTGAAGCTTTCTTT. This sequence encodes CASGLVLTGVLTEAFF.

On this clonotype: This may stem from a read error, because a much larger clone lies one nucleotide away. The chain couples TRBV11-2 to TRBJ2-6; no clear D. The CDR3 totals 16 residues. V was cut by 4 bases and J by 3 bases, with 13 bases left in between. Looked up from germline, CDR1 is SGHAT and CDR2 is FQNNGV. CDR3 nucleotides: TGTGCCAGCAGCTCTATCCCTGGAGTTGGGGCCAACGTCCTGACTTTC. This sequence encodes CASSSIPGVGANVLTF.

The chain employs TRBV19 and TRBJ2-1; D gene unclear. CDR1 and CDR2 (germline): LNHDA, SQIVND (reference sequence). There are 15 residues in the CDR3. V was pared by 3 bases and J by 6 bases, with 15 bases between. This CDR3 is CASSMAVNTANEQFF. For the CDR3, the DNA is TGTGCCAGTAGTATGGCGGTCAACACGGCCAATGAGCAGTTCTTC.

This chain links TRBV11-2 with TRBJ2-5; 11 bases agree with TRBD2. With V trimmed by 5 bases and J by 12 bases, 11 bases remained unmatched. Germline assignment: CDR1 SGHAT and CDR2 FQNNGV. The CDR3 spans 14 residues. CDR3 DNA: TGTGCCAGCAGCCCCGGGACTAGCGGAGGGGACAAGTACTTC. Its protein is CASSPGTSGGDKYF.

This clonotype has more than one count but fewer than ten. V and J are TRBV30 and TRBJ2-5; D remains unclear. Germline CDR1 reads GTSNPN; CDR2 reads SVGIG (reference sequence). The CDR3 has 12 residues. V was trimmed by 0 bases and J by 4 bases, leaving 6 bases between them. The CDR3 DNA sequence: TGTGCCTGGAGTGTTACTGGAGAGACCCAGTACTTC. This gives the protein CAWSVTGETQYF.

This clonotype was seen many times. This CDR3 is CASSLIPSFVNTEAFF. CDR3 in DNA: TGCGCCAGCAGCTTGATCCCCTCGTTTGTGAACACTGAAGCTTTCTTT. This chain links TRBV5-1 with TRBJ1-1; D remains ambiguous. The ends were cut back, 1 base at V and 0 bases at J, with 13 bases in the middle. The CDR3 length is 16 residues. CDR1 and CDR2 from the germline V gene are SGHRS and YFSETQ.

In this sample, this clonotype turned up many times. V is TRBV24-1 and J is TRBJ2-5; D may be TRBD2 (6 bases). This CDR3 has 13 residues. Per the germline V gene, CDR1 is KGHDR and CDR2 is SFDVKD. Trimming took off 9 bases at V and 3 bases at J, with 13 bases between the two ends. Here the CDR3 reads CATQRAGEETQYF. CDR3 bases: TGTGCCACCCAACGAGCGGGCGAAGAGACCCAGTACTTC.

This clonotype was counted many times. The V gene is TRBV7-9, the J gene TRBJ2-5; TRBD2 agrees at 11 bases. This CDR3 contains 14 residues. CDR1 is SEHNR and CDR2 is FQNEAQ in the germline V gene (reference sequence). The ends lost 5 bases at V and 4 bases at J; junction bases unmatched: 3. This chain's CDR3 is CASSRLAGGETQYF. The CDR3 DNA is TGTGCCAGCAGCCGTCTAGCGGGAGGAGAGACCCAGTACTTC. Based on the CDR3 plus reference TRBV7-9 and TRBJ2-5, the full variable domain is DTGVSQNPRHKITKRGQNVTFRCDPISEHNRLYWYRQTLGQGPEFLTYFQNEAQLEKSRLLSDRFSAERPKGSFSTLEIQRTEQGDSAMYLCASSRLAGGETQYFGPGTRLLVL.

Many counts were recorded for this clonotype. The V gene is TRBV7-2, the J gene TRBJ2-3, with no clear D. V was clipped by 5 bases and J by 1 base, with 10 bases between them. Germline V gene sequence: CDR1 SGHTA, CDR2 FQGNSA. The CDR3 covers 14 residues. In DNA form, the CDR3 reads TGTGCCAGCAGCCCGCGGCTAGGCACAGATACGCAGTATTTT. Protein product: CASSPRLGTDTQYF.

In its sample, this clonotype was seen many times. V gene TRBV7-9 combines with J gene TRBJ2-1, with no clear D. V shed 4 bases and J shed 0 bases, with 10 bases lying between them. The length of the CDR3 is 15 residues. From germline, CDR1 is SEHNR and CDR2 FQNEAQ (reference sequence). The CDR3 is CASSYAWSSYNEQFF. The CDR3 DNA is TGTGCCAGCAGCTACGCGTGGAGCTCCTACAATGAGCAGTTCTTC.